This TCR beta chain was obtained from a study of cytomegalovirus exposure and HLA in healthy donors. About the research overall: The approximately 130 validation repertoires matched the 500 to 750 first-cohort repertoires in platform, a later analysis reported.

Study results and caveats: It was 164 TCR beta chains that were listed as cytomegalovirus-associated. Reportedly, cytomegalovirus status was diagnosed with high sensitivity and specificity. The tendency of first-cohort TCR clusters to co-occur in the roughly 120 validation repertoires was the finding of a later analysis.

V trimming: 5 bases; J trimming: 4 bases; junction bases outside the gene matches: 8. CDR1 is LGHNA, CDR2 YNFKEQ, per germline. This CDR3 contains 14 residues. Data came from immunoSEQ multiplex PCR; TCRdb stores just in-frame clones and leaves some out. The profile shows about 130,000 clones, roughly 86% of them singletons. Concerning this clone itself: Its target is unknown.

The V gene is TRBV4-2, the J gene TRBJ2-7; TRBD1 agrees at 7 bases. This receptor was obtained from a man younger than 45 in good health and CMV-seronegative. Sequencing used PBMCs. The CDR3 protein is CASSSGTVIYEQYF. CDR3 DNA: TGTGCCAGCAGCTCCGGGACAGTTATTTACGAGCAGTACTTC.